Listed below are T cell receptor beta chains from one sample, sequenced in a study of blood T cell repertoires in COVID-19. This table comes from immunoSEQ multiplex PCR, and its TCRdb copy is limited to in-frame clones, with some not included. The sample yields 120,000 to 150,000 clones, about four fifths seen once. The sequencing input was peripheral blood. These receptors all come from a human donor in a cohort sampled during active COVID-19. The conserved cysteine and the conserved F or W are not part of the CDR3 here. The D gene is left open where the match is weak.

J: TRBJ1-4
V: TRBV18
D: -
CDR3: ASSPPGGEEKLF

J: TRBJ2-7
V: TRBV7-2
D: -
CDR3: ASSSTGYEQY

J: TRBJ2-3
V: TRBV19
D: -
CDR3: ASSIVGARSTDTQY

J: TRBJ2-5
V: TRBV13
D: -
CDR3: ASSLAGRETQY

J: TRBJ1-1
V: TRBV12-5
D: -
CDR3: ASGFPKGAYMNTEAF

J: TRBJ1-5
V: TRBV2
D: -
CDR3: ASRGAGQQPQH

J: TRBJ2-3
V: TRBV9
D: TRBD1
CDR3: ASSVVGTGGSDTQY

J: TRBJ1-4
V: TRBV2
D: -
CDR3: ASRRTNEKLF

J: TRBJ2-2
V: TRBV5-4
D: TRBD2
CDR3: ASSLVPPSGGAITGELF

J: TRBJ1-6
V: TRBV7-9
D: TRBD1
CDR3: ASTPAGQPNSPLH

J: TRBJ2-3
V: TRBV5-8
D: TRBD2
CDR3: ASSPLAGGLTDTQY

J: TRBJ2-3
V: TRBV11-3
D: TRBD1
CDR3: ASSRAGTGAGADTQY

J: TRBJ1-1
V: TRBV9
D: TRBD1
CDR3: ASSRGTGGAMNTEAF

J: TRBJ2-1
V: TRBV13
D: TRBD1
CDR3: ASKEGQGNNEQF

J: TRBJ1-2
V: TRBV29-1
D: -
CDR3: SVDQAPGYT

J: TRBJ1-2
V: TRBV4-2
D: TRBD1
CDR3: ASSQEADRDGYT

J: TRBJ1-2
V: TRBV27
D: -
CDR3: ASSYRGRGARPYGYT

J: TRBJ2-3
V: TRBV4-1
D: -
CDR3: ASTLGVVSTDTQY

J: TRBJ2-5
V: TRBV24-1
D: TRBD2
CDR3: ATSDPSGEGETQY

J: TRBJ2-1
V: TRBV5-6
D: TRBD1
CDR3: ASSSLYGTGGNEQF

J: TRBJ1-3
V: TRBV7-2
D: -
CDR3: ASSLDSGADTIY

J: TRBJ2-5
V: TRBV5-1
D: -
CDR3: ASSLTSETQY

J: TRBJ1-2
V: TRBV6-5
D: -
CDR3: ASTEVQLGYT

J: TRBJ2-1
V: TRBV5-1
D: TRBD2
CDR3: ASSSTSGAYNEQF

J: TRBJ2-2
V: TRBV3-1/TRBV3-2
D: -
CDR3: ASSPEGALTGELF

J: TRBJ1-4
V: TRBV7-9
D: TRBD1
CDR3: ASSFGTGKEKLF

J: TRBJ1-6
V: TRBV9
D: TRBD1
CDR3: ASSEGTVNSPLH

J: TRBJ1-1
V: TRBV29-1
D: -
CDR3: SVMNRNLNTEAF

J: TRBJ2-7
V: TRBV5-8
D: -
CDR3: ASSLGPGGAYEQY

J: TRBJ1-1
V: TRBV2
D: -
CDR3: ASNTKGAEAF

J: TRBJ1-1
V: TRBV19
D: -
CDR3: ASSSQGTFNKGAF

J: TRBJ2-7
V: TRBV15
D: TRBD1
CDR3: ATSSQTGGLYEQY

J: TRBJ2-5
V: TRBV6-5
D: -
CDR3: ASSYEGVRVQETQY

J: TRBJ2-3
V: TRBV5-1
D: TRBD1
CDR3: ASSLSQGAMGTDTQY

J: TRBJ1-6
V: TRBV3-1/TRBV3-2
D: -
CDR3: ASSQAGSGVNSPLH

J: TRBJ1-2
V: TRBV6-5
D: -
CDR3: ASSYSGDRLYGYT

J: TRBJ1-1
V: TRBV6-4
D: -
CDR3: ASSPRRAPNTEAF

J: TRBJ2-3
V: TRBV1
D: -
CDR3: TSSQEGRGADTQY

J: TRBJ2-5
V: TRBV11-2
D: -
CDR3: ASSLSGGRQETQY

J: TRBJ2-1
V: TRBV19
D: -
CDR3: ASSTPGSSYNEQF

J: TRBJ2-7
V: TRBV14
D: -
CDR3: ASSHFGTVIYEQY

J: TRBJ1-2
V: TRBV7-2
D: -
CDR3: ASSLAATVDGYT

J: TRBJ2-3
V: TRBV9
D: TRBD2
CDR3: ASSARTSGGMIDTQY

J: TRBJ2-5
V: TRBV25-1
D: TRBD1
CDR3: ASSDRGRETQY

J: TRBJ2-4
V: TRBV10-2
D: -
CDR3: ASSEGEPAKNIQY

J: TRBJ1-2
V: TRBV6-1
D: -
CDR3: ASSEAEGRGRLYGYT

J: TRBJ2-3
V: TRBV3-1/TRBV3-2
D: -
CDR3: ASNPGGNADTQY

J: TRBJ1-1
V: TRBV3-1/TRBV3-2
D: TRBD1
CDR3: ASSQDLRRDSRRRTEAF

J: TRBJ2-6
V: TRBV5-1
D: -
CDR3: ASSIGQPIAGANVLT

J: TRBJ2-5
V: TRBV21-1
D: -
CDR3: ASSKELASGEETQY